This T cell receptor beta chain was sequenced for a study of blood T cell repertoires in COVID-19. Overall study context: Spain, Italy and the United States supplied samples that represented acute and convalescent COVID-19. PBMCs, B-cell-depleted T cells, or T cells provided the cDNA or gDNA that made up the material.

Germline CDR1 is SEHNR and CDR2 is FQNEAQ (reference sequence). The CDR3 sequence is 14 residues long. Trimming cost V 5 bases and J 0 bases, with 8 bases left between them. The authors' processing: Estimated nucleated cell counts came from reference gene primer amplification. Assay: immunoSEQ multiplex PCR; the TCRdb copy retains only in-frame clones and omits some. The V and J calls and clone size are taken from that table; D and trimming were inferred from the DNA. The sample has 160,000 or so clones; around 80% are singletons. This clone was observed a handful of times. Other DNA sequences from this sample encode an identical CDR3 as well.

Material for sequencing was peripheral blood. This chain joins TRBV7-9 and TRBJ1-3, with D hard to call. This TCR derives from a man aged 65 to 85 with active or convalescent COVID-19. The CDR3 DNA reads TGTGCCAGCAGCCCTGACATCTCTGGAAACACCATATATTTT. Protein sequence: CASSPDISGNTIYF.